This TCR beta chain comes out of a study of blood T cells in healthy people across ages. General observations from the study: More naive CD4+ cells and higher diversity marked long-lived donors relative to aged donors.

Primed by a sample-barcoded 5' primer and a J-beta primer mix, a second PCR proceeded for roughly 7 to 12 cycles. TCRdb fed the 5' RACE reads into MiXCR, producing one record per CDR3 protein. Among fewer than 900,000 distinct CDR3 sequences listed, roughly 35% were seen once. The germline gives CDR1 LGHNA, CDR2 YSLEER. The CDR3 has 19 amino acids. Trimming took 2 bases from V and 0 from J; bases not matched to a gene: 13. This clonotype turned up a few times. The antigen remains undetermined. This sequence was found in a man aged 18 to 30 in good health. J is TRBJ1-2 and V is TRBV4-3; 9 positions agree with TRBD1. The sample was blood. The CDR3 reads CASSQSHRDRAFANYGYTF. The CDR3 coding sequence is TGCGCCAGCAGCCAATCCCACCGGGACAGGGCTTTTGCTAACTATGGCTACACCTTC.